Presented here are 17 T cell receptor beta chains from one specimen sequenced in a study of early T cells in non-severe SARS-CoV-2 infection. TCRdb itself ran the 5' RACE reads through MiXCR, one entry per CDR3 protein. Counted here are around 78,000 distinct CDR3 sequences, over 12% occurring once; the ten biggest clones make up around 3%. Sequencing input: whole blood. These receptors all come from an adult who was a healthcare worker with PCR-confirmed SARS-CoV-2 infection or an uninfected control (not recorded which).

This clonotype was recorded a few times. This chain uses TRBV4-1 with TRBJ1-3; unclear D gene. The V gene's germline CDR1 is MGHRA and CDR2 YSYEKL. Trimming removed 11 bases at V and 2 bases at J, with 19 bases between. The CDR3 totals 15 residues. The CDR3 nucleotides are TGCGCCTCCCAATTCAATCGGGGTACTGGAAACACCATATATTTT. Its translation: CASQFNRGTGNTIYF.

The J gene is TRBJ2-7, the V gene TRBV29-1, with D unresolved. Germline V gives CDR1 SQVTM, CDR2 ANQGSEA. The CDR3 is 9 residues long. V dropped 4 bases and J dropped 6 bases, with 4 bases sitting between them. The chain's CDR3 is CSVVCEQYF. The CDR3 region has the DNA TGCAGCGTTGTATGCGAGCAGTACTTC.

This chain joins TRBV5-1 and TRBJ2-3; no reliable D call. CDR1 and CDR2 (germline): SGHRS, YFSETQ. This CDR3 comprises 12 residues. V dropped 4 bases and J dropped 6 bases, with 9 bases sitting between them. CDR3 sequence reads: CASSLQRDTQYF. CDR3 sequence (DNA): TGCGCCAGCAGCCTCCAACGTGATACGCAGTATTTT.

In nucleotides, the CDR3 is TGTGCCAGCACCCTCAGGGTGGGCTCCTACAATGAGCAGTTCTTC. It yields the protein CASTLRVGSYNEQFF. V usage is TRBV7-2 and J usage is TRBJ2-1; possible D gene TRBD1, 5 bases. Germline lookup yields CDR1 SGHTA and CDR2 FQGNSA. V shed 7 bases and J shed 0 bases, with 13 bases lying between them. This CDR3 comprises 15 residues.

This clonotype appeared a few times. This chain joins TRBV25-1 and TRBJ2-3, with D perhaps given as TRBD1 or TRBD2 (7 bases each). V was trimmed by 6 bases and J by 0 bases, leaving 13 bases between them. This CDR3 contains 15 residues. Germline CDR1 is MGHDK and CDR2 is SYGVNS. The CDR3 DNA follows: TGTGCCAGCAGGGGGGGGACAGCAAGCACAGATACGCAGTATTTT. It translates to CASRGGTASTDTQYF. Full variable domain (rest looked up from reference TRBV25-1 and TRBJ2-3): EADIYQTPRYLVIGTGKKITLECSQTMGHDKMYWYQQDPGMELHLIHYSYGVNSTEKGDLSSESTVSRIRTEHFPLTLESARPSHTSQYLCASRGGTASTDTQYFGPGTRLTVL.

This chain uses TRBV5-1 with TRBJ2-3, with TRBD1 matching over 8 bases. Germline-derived CDR1 and CDR2 are SGHRS and YFSETQ. V trimming: 2 bases; J trimming: 4 bases; junction bases outside the gene matches: 6. The CDR3 has 15 residues. The CDR3 nucleotides read TGCGCCAGCAGCTTCGGACAGGGACGATCAGATACGCAGTATTTT. Translated, it gives CASSFGQGRSDTQYF. Full variable domain (rest looked up from reference TRBV5-1 and TRBJ2-3): KAGVTQTPRYLIKTRGQQVTLSCSPISGHRSVSWYQQTPGQGLQFLFEYFSETQRNKGNFPGRFSGRQFSNSRSEMNVSTLELGDSALYLCASSFGQGRSDTQYFGPGTRLTVL.

This clonotype has only a few counts. J is TRBJ2-1 and V is TRBV7-9; possibly TRBD2 for D (6 bases). Germline values: CDR1 SEHNR, CDR2 FQNEAQ (reference sequence). Deletions cut 5 bases from V and 7 bases from J, with 12 bases between. This CDR3 contains 13 residues. CDR3 in amino acids: CASSRGTLNEQFF. In DNA, the CDR3 is TGTGCCAGCAGCCGCGGGACTCTGAATGAGCAGTTCTTC.

In this sample, this clonotype turned up many times. The V and J genes are TRBV11-2 and TRBJ2-1; 8 bases agree with TRBD2. The junction had 13 bases not matched to a gene; V was cut back by 5 bases and J by 10 bases. The CDR3 loop spans 15 amino acids. Germline V CDR1 and CDR2: SGHAT, FQNNGV. The CDR3 here is CASSPGGVRLEEQFF. As DNA, the CDR3 is TGTGCCAGCAGCCCCGGGGGGGTCAGGTTGGAGGAGCAGTTCTTC. The whole variable domain, filled in from reference TRBV11-2 and TRBJ2-1, reads EAGVAQSPRYKIIEKRQSVAFWCNPISGHATLYWYQQILGQGPKLLIQFQNNGVVDDSQLPKDRFSAERLKGVDSTLKIQPAKLEDSAVYLCASSPGGVRLEEQFFGPGTRLTVL.

V is TRBV11-1 and J is TRBJ2-7; 7 bases align to TRBD1. In germline, CDR1 is SGHAT, CDR2 FQDESV (reference sequence). The CDR3 runs 12 residues. V trimming: 4 bases; J trimming: 5 bases; junction bases outside the gene matches: 2. CDR3 protein: CASSSTGHEQYF. CDR3 nucleotides: TGTGCCAGCAGCTCGACAGGGCACGAGCAGTACTTC.

This chain links TRBV7-2 with TRBJ2-3; D call uncertain. V lost 2 bases and J 6 bases, leaving 6 bases between the germline ends. The CDR3 sequence is 12 residues long. Per the germline V gene, CDR1 is SGHTA and CDR2 is FQGNSA. The DNA for the CDR3 is TGTGCCAGCAGCTTAAGGGTGGATACGCAGTATTTT. Its translation is CASSLRVDTQYF.

This chain uses TRBV4-2 with TRBJ2-3; TRBD1 or TRBD2 may be the D gene (5 bases each). The CDR3 is 16 amino acids. V was pared by 2 bases and J by 2 bases, with 14 bases between. Germline lookup yields CDR1 LGHNA and CDR2 YNFKEQ. The chain's CDR3 is CASSQPPGRYTDTQYF. CDR3 sequence (DNA): TGTGCCAGCAGCCAACCCCCGGGACGGTACACAGATACGCAGTATTTT.

Turning to this clonotype: Just one base apart from a much larger clone, this may be a read error. The chain joins TRBV7-9 to TRBJ1-2; D ambiguous. The CDR3 runs to 12 residues. CDR1 and CDR2 from the germline V gene are SEHNR and FQNEAQ (reference sequence). CDR3 nucleotide sequence: TGTGTCAGCAGCTTAGAAGGGTATGGCTACACCTTC. Its protein product is CVSSLEGYGYTF.

The table lists this clonotype with a few counts. V usage is TRBV20-1 and J usage is TRBJ2-2; the match to TRBD1 covers 8 bases. Looked up from germline, CDR1 is DFQATT and CDR2 is SNEGSKA (reference sequence). There are 15 residues in the CDR3. With 4 bases clipped from V and 4 bases from J, the junction kept 8 bases outside the gene matches. The DNA of the CDR3 is TGCAGTGCTATAACAGGGGGATTGGGCACCGGGGAGCTGTTTTTT. Its translation: CSAITGGLGTGELFF.

V is TRBV5-1 and J is TRBJ1-2; no firm D call. Germline V gives CDR1 SGHRS, CDR2 YFSETQ. V was trimmed by 0 bases and J by 0 bases, leaving 3 bases between them. The CDR3 totals 13 residues. The CDR3 here is CASSLGANYGYTF. The CDR3 DNA is TGCGCCAGCAGCTTGGGAGCTAACTATGGCTACACCTTC.

This clonotype showed up many times. The chain couples TRBV14 to TRBJ1-2; 7 bases align to TRBD1. CDR1 and CDR2 (germline): SGHDN, FVKESK. The J segment lost 4 bases and the V segment lost 1 base, leaving 6 bases of the junction unmatched. The CDR3 extends over 15 amino acids. The CDR3 DNA reads TGTGCCAGCAGCCAAGCCGGCTCAGGGGGCTATGGCTACACCTTC. It translates to CASSQAGSGGYGYTF.

This chain links TRBV29-1 with TRBJ1-2, with 7 positions matching TRBD1. CDR3 length: 18 residues. Per the germline V gene, CDR1 is SQVTM and CDR2 is ANQGSEA. V trimming: 5 bases; J trimming: 7 bases; junction bases outside the gene matches: 25. This CDR3 is CSVTGTAWAAGSRGGYTF. The CDR3 nucleotides read TGCAGCGTTACCGGGACAGCTTGGGCGGCTGGGTCGAGGGGTGGCTACACCTTC.

This clonotype has only a few counts. This sequence joins TRBV12-3 or TRBV12-4 and TRBJ2-3; no reliable D call. V was clipped by 11 bases and J by 9 bases, with 18 bases between them. This CDR3 contains 12 residues. CDR3 residues: CAAAQYPTTQYF. The DNA of the CDR3 is TGTGCCGCTGCACAGTACCCCACCACGCAGTATTTT.